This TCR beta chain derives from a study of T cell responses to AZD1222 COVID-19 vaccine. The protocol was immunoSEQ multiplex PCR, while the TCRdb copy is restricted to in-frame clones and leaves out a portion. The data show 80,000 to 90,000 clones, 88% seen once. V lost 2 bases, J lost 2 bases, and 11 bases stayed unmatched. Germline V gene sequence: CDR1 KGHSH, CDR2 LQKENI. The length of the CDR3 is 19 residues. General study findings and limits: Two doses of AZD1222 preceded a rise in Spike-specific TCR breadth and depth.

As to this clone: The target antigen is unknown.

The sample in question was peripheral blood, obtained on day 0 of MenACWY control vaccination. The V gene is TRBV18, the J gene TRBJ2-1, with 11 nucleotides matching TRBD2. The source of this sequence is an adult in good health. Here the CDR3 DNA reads TGTGCCAGCTCACCAACGCTAGCGGGAGGAAGTTCCGCCTACAATGAGCAGTTCTTC. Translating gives CASSPTLAGGSSAYNEQFF.